These 22 T cell receptor beta chains originate from one sample sequenced in a study of B cell selection in AIRE deficiency. The data were produced by immunoSEQ multiplex PCR, yet TCRdb's version contains in-frame clones alone and is incomplete. The data show roughly 25,000 clones, around 95% seen once. Sorting defined conventional CD4 T cells as CD4+CD127+. The sequencing sample was made of CD4+CD127+ conventional T cells sorted from PBMCs. Receptor source: a human donor in good health.

The genes are TRBV4-2 and TRBJ2-5, with 8 bases matching TRBD1. J lost 5 bases, V lost 2 bases, and 4 bases had no gene match. Looked up from germline, CDR1 is LGHNA and CDR2 is YNFKEQ. CDR3 length: 14 residues. The CDR3 here is CASSQQGAGETQYF. The CDR3 nucleotides are TGTGCCAGCAGCCAACAGGGGGCGGGGGAGACCCAGTACTTC.

The chain has TRBV6-6 and TRBJ1-2, with no clear D. This CDR3 comprises 13 residues. V lost 6 bases and J 4 bases, leaving 12 bases between the germline ends. CDR1 is MNHNY, CDR2 SVGAGI, per germline (reference sequence). CDR3 sequence: CASSPRVSYGYTF. The DNA for the CDR3 is TGTGCCAGCAGCCCTCGGGTCAGCTATGGCTACACCTTC.

V is TRBV27 and J is TRBJ1-1; TRBD1 aligns across 7 bases. Germline V gene lookup returns CDR1 MNHEY and CDR2 SMNVEV (reference sequence). The ends lost 4 bases at V and 8 bases at J; junction bases unmatched: 4. The CDR3 length is 12 residues. The CDR3 DNA follows: TGTGCCAGCAGTTACCAGACAGGGGAAGCTTTCTTT. Its translation is CASSYQTGEAFF.

This clone appeared a few times. CDR3 in DNA: TGCGCCAGCAGCCAAGCTGGGACTAGGAACACCGGGGAGCTGTTTTTT. Protein sequence: CASSQAGTRNTGELFF. The rearrangement joins TRBV4-3 to TRBJ2-2; 8 nucleotides match TRBD2. The CDR3 has 16 residues. Germline loops: CDR1 LGHNA, CDR2 YSLEER. With 1 base clipped from V and 1 base from J, the junction kept 2 bases outside the gene matches.

The V call is TRBV4-3, the J call TRBJ2-4, with D perhaps matching TRBD2 (5 bases). Germline V CDR1 and CDR2: LGHNA, YSLEER. The CDR3 has 15 residues. The V gene lost 0 bases and the J gene lost 6 bases, with 12 bases spanning the gap. The chain's CDR3 is CASSQERVAPNIQYF. Here the CDR3 DNA reads TGCGCCAGCAGCCAAGAGAGGGTCGCTCCAAACATTCAGTACTTC.

The sample holds a few counts of this clone. This chain connects TRBV5-1 to TRBJ1-1, with 7 bases lining up with TRBD1. After removal of 4 bases from V and 1 base from J, the junction contained 4 bases not matched to a gene. Germline values: CDR1 SGHRS, CDR2 YFSETQ. The CDR3 runs to 14 residues. The DNA of the CDR3 is TGCGCCAGCAGCCCGGGACAGCCGAACACTGAAGCTTTCTTT. Protein sequence: CASSPGQPNTEAFF.

The rearrangement links TRBV11-3 to TRBJ2-7; D is unresolved. Trimming pared 1 base from V and 6 bases from J, leaving 13 bases between. The CDR3 spans 14 residues. The V gene's germline CDR1 is SGHNT and CDR2 YENEEA. The CDR3 sequence is CASSLGSDGFEQYF. CDR3 bases: TGTGCCAGCAGCTTAGGTTCGGACGGTTTCGAGCAGTACTTC.

This clone appeared once. The chain recombines TRBV9 with TRBJ2-2, with D possibly being TRBD1 or TRBD2 (5 bases each). The germline V and J ends were trimmed by 4 bases and 3 bases, with 10 bases remaining between them. The CDR3 is 14 residues long. Looked up from germline, CDR1 is SGDLS and CDR2 is YYNGEE. The CDR3 DNA reads TGTGCCAGCAGCCCCCGAGGGGACACCGGGGAGCTGTTTTTT. This sequence encodes CASSPRGDTGELFF.

The chain carries TRBV5-1 and TRBJ1-6; 10 bases match TRBD1. Trimming cost V 3 bases and J 9 bases; bases outside gene matches: 12. Germline CDR1 is SGHRS and CDR2 is YFSETQ. The CDR3 length is 17 residues. The DNA of the CDR3 is TGCGCCAGCAGCTGGGGACCTGACAGGGGGCCTGGTTCACCCCTCCACTTT. Amino acids: CASSWGPDRGPGSPLHF.

The V call is TRBV5-1, the J call TRBJ2-6; D unclear. This CDR3 has 14 residues. Germline V lookup: CDR1 SGHRS, CDR2 YFSETQ. Trimming removed 0 bases from V and 0 bases from J, with 1 base in between. The CDR3 loop reads CASSLASGANVLTF. The CDR3 DNA sequence: TGCGCCAGCAGCTTGGCCTCTGGGGCCAACGTCCTGACTTTC.

V is TRBV28 and J is TRBJ1-5; perhaps TRBD1 as D (5 bases). This CDR3 comprises 13 residues. V was trimmed by 6 bases and J by 6 bases, leaving 12 bases between them. The germline V gene has CDR1 MDHEN and CDR2 SYDVKM. This CDR3 reads CASSFRGGQPQHF. Here the CDR3 DNA reads TGTGCCAGCAGCTTCCGCGGGGGTCAGCCCCAGCATTTT.

The V gene is TRBV5-1, the J gene TRBJ2-3; weak D call: TRBD2 (6 bases). Germline V lookup: CDR1 SGHRS, CDR2 YFSETQ. The CDR3 contains 16 residues. V lost 3 bases to trimming and J lost 1 base, with 15 bases between them. The CDR3 coding sequence is TGCGCCAGCAGCTGGGGAAGCGGCGGGGGCACAGATACGCAGTATTTT. Translation: CASSWGSGGGTDTQYF.

V gene TRBV30 combines with J gene TRBJ1-5, with no clear D. Germline assignment: CDR1 GTSNPN and CDR2 SVGIG (reference sequence). V was pared by 1 base and J by 4 bases, with 11 bases between. There are 14 residues in the CDR3. The CDR3 coding sequence is TGTGCCTGGAGTGGTCCCTACAGAAATCAGCCCCAGCATTTT. This encodes CAWSGPYRNQPQHF.

V usage is TRBV14 and J usage is TRBJ2-3, with D perhaps being TRBD1 or TRBD2 (6 bases each). Germline V gives CDR1 SGHDN, CDR2 FVKESK. The ends were cut back, 4 bases at V and 8 bases at J, with 13 bases in the middle. This CDR3 is built from 13 residues. The CDR3 sequence is CASSLKGGGTQYF. The CDR3 nucleotides are TGTGCCAGCAGCCTTAAGGGGGGAGGTACGCAGTATTTT. Combining the CDR3 with reference TRBV14 and TRBJ2-3 gives the whole variable domain EAGVTQFPSHSVIEKGQTVTLRCDPISGHDNLYWYRRVMGKEIKFLLHFVKESKQDESGMPNNRFLAERTGGTYSTLKVQPAELEDSGVYFCASSLKGGGTQYFGPGTRLTVL.

This chain links TRBV6-6 with TRBJ2-3; TRBD2 might be the D (6 bases). This CDR3 spans 14 amino acids. With 5 bases removed from V and 7 bases from J, the gap between germline ends came to 16 bases. CDR1 is MNHNY, CDR2 SVGAGI, per germline (reference sequence). Here the CDR3 reads CASSPMRGGNTQYF. The CDR3 DNA follows: TGTGCCAGCAGTCCCATGAGGGGCGGGAATACGCAGTATTTT.

The gene calls are TRBV27 and TRBJ2-3, with TRBD2 matching over 7 bases. Trimming cost V 7 bases and J 1 base; bases outside gene matches: 8. In germline, CDR1 is MNHEY, CDR2 SMNVEV (reference sequence). The CDR3 spans 15 residues. The CDR3 region has the DNA TGTGCCAGCACCGCATCTAGCGGAGGCACAGATACGCAGTATTTT. Protein: CASTASSGGTDTQYF.

The V call is TRBV27, the J call TRBJ2-7; TRBD2 agrees at 11 bases. V lost 6 bases, J lost 6 bases, and 7 bases stayed unmatched. Germline loops: CDR1 MNHEY, CDR2 SMNVEV (reference sequence). CDR3 length equals 14 residues. The CDR3 is CASRISGRASEQYF. In nucleotides, the CDR3 is TGTGCCAGCAGGATTAGCGGGAGGGCCTCCGAGCAGTACTTC.

This sequence joins TRBV21-1 and TRBJ2-3; the DNA was not compared with TRBD2, the D call given in the table. TRBV21-1 is a known pseudogene. CDR3 length: 16 residues. The CDR3: CASSKRSSGDTDTQYF. The CDR3 coding sequence is TGTGCCAGCAGTAAAAGGTCCAGCGGAGACACAGATACGCAGTATTTT.

The gene calls are TRBV30 and TRBJ1-1; 8 bases are a match to TRBD1. Germline-derived CDR1 and CDR2 are GTSNPN and SVGIG (reference sequence). Trimming at V came to 7 bases and at J to 3 bases, leaving 7 bases not matched to a gene. This CDR3 spans 13 amino acids. The CDR3 nucleotides are TGTGCCTTGACGGACAGGGAATACACTGAAGCTTTCTTT. This codes for CALTDREYTEAFF. Together with reference TRBV30 and TRBJ1-1, the CDR3 gives the full variable domain: SQTIHQWPATLVQPVGSPLSLECTVEGTSNPNLYWYRQAAGRGLQLLFYSVGIGQISSEVPQNLSASRPQDRQFILSSKKLLLSDSGFYLCALTDREYTEAFFGQGTRLTVV.

This chain joins TRBV29-1 and TRBJ2-5; tentatively, D is TRBD2 (5 bases). This CDR3 contains 12 residues. V was cut by 7 bases and J by 2 bases, with 11 bases left in between. CDR1 is SQVTM and CDR2 is ANQGSEA in the germline V gene. CDR3 DNA sequence: TGCAGCGCCCGTGAGGGACAAGAGACCCAGTACTTC. Protein: CSAREGQETQYF.

This clone was seen once. Distinct nucleotide sequences in the sample also encode this CDR3. The J gene is TRBJ1-5, the V gene TRBV18; 7 positions match TRBD1. Per germline, CDR1 KGHSH and CDR2 LQKENI. This CDR3 is built from 14 residues. The V gene end was trimmed by 6 bases and the J gene end by 7 bases; junction bases not matched to a gene: 9. The CDR3 DNA reads TGTGCCAGCTCTCCGGGGGACAGAGGCCAGCCCCAGCATTTT. It yields the protein CASSPGDRGQPQHF.

The chain carries TRBV7-2 and TRBJ2-1; D gene unclear. Per germline, CDR1 SGHTA and CDR2 FQGNSA. Trimming removed 5 bases from V and 5 bases from J, with 7 bases in between. CDR3 length: 12 residues. The CDR3 nucleotides read TGTGCCAGCAGCCCAGGCCACAATGAGCAGTTCTTC. Translation: CASSPGHNEQFF.